This T cell receptor (beta chain) derives from a study of identical twins. In this sample, this clonotype turned up many times. The antigen is not known. Trimming removed 5 bases at V and 8 bases at J, with 15 bases between. Per the germline V gene, CDR1 is SQVTM and CDR2 is ANQGSEA. This CDR3 is 12 amino acids long. Study results and limitations: Alpha sequences out of frame and shared by twins had excess low generation probability. Cross-sectional statistics, not tracking of the same donors, supported the conclusions. Researchers reported weaker excess twin sharing in beta out-of-frame sequences.

One entry per CDR3 protein, called by TCRdb with MiXCR from the 5' RACE reads. The sample lists hundreds of thousands of distinct CDR3 sequences, 7.5% occurring once. Healthy Caucasians, and only they, were the donors. The sample was also linked to a second study, of yellow fever vaccine responses in identical twins.

Sequencing was carried out using CD8+ T cells sorted from blood. The sequence derives from a woman aged 18-29 years in good health. This chain links TRBV29-1 with TRBJ1-2, with D tentatively TRBD1 (6 bases). CDR3 nucleotides: TGCAGCGTTAGGGGGGGCAGGGACGGCTACACCTTC. Translating it yields CSVRGGRDGYTF. Supplemented by reference TRBV29-1 and TRBJ1-2, the full variable domain reads SAVISQKPSRDICQRGTSLTIQCQVDSQVTMMFWYRQQPGQSLTLIATANQGSEATYESGFVIDKFPISRPNLTFSTLTVSNMSPEDSSIYLCSVRGGRDGYTFGSGTRLTVV.